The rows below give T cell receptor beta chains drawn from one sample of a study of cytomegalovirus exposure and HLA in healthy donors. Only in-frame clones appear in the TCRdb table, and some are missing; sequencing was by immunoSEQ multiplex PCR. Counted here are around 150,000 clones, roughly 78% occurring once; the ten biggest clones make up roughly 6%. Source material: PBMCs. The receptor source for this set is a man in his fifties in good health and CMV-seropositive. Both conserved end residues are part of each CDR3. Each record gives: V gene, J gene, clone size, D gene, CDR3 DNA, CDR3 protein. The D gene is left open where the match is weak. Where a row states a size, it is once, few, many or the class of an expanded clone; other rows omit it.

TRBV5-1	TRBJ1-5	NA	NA	TGCGCCAGCAGCTTTCCCCTCACTATCGACAGGCAAGATCAGCCCCAGCATTTT	CASSFPLTIDRQDQPQHF
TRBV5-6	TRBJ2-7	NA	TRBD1	TGTGCCAGCGCCGAAACAGGGGGCGGATCCTACGAGCAGTACTTC	CASAETGGGSYEQYF
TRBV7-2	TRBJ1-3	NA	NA	TGTGCCAGCACCCCTACGGCTGGAAACACCATATATTTT	CASTPTAGNTIYF
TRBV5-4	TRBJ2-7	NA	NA	TGTGCCAGCAGCTTGGGCAGGGAAGTCACCTACGAGCAGTACTTC	CASSLGREVTYEQYF
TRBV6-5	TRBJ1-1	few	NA	TGTGCCAGCAGACACTACAGGGAACCGAACACTGAAGCTTTCTTT	CASRHYREPNTEAFF
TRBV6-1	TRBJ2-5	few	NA	TGTGCCAGCAGCGGGAGAGGGTACCAAGAGACCCAGTACTTC	CASSGRGYQETQYF
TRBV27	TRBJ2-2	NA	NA	TGTGCCAGCAGGGACGACAGGGGGGAGCTGTTTTTT	CASRDDRGELFF
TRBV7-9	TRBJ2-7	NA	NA	TGTTCCAGCAGCTCCTCGGGGACCTACGAGCAGTACTTC	CSSSSSGTYEQYF
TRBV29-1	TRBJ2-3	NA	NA	TGCAGCGTTGTGCGAGGGCCCGAAGATACGCAGTATTTT	CSVVRGPEDTQYF
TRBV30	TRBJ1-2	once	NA	TGTGCCTGGAGTTACAGGGAAGTTGACTACACCTTC	CAWSYREVDYTF
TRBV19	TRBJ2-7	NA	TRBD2	TGTGCCAGTAGTAGCTCTAGCGGGAGTTTGTACGAGCAGTACTTC	CASSSSSGSLYEQYF
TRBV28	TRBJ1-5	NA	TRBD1	TGTGCCAGCAGTGCGGACAGGTACAATCAGCCCCAGCATTTT	CASSADRYNQPQHF
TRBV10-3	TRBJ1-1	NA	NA	TGTGCCATCAGTGAAACAGGGAAGGACACTGAAGCTTTCTTT	CAISETGKDTEAFF
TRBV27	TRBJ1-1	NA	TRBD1	TGTGCCAGCAGGAAGACAGGGCAGTCTGAAGCTTTCTTT	CASRKTGQSEAFF
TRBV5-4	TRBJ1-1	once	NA	TGTGCCAGCAGCTTACTAGAAGGGAGTGAAGCTTTCTTT	CASSLLEGSEAFF
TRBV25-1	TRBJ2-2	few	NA	TGTGCCAGCAGTGACAAGCAACTTGGAGGCGGGGAGCTGTTTTTT	CASSDKQLGGGELFF
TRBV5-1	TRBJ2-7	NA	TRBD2	TGCGCCAGCAGCTTGGGACTAGCGGGAGGATACGAGCAGTACTTC	CASSLGLAGGYEQYF
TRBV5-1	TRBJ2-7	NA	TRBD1	TGCGCCAGCAGCGCTACGGGACAGAACTACGAGCAGTACTTC	CASSATGQNYEQYF
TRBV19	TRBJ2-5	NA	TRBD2	TGTGCCAGTAGTAACCCGACTAGCGGGAGTACGGAGACCCAGTACTTC	CASSNPTSGSTETQYF
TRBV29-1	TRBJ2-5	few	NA	TGCAGCGTGGAAAGGGGGAAGCGGGAGACCCAGTACTTC	CSVERGKRETQYF
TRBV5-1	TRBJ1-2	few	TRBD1	TGCGCCAGCAGATTGACAGGGGTTGTAGGTGGCTACACCTTC	CASRLTGVVGGYTF
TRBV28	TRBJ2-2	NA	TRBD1	TGTGCCAGCAGTATGACTAGTGGGACAGGGGCTAACACCGGGGAGCTGTTTTTT	CASSMTSGTGANTGELFF
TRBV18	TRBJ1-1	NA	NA	TGTGCCAGCTCAAGCCTCACGGCGGGGAACACTGAAGCTTTCTTT	CASSSLTAGNTEAFF
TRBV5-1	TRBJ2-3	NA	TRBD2	TGCGCCAGCAGCTTGTTGGGAGGGCCTAGCACAGATACGCAGTATTTT	CASSLLGGPSTDTQYF
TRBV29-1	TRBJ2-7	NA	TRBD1	TGCAGCGTTGCGGGACAGGGGATCCCCTACGAGCAGTACTTC	CSVAGQGIPYEQYF
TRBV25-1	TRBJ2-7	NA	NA	TGTGCCAGCATTGGGCTTTACGAGCAGTACTTC	CASIGLYEQYF
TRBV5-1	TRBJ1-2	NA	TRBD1	TGCGCCAGCAGCCGTAACCACCGGGACAGGCGTTTTCTCTATGGCTACACCTTC	CASSRNHRDRRFLYGYTF
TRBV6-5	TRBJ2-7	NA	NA	TGTGCCAGCAGAGAGGGGGATAGTGGTGTCTACGAGCAGTACTTC	CASREGDSGVYEQYF
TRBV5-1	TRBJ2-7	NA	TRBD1	TGCGCCAGCAGCTTGGAAGGACAGGGCTACGAGCAGTACTTC	CASSLEGQGYEQYF
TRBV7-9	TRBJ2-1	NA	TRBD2	TGTGCCAGCAGCTCTTGGACTAGCGGGATGAATGAGCAGTTCTTC	CASSSWTSGMNEQFF
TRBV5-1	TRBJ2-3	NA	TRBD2	TGCGCCAGCAGCTTGACTAGCGGGAGGACAGATACGCAGTATTTT	CASSLTSGRTDTQYF
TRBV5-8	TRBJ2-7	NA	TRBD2	TGTGCCAGCAGCTACCTACTAGCGGGAACCTACGAGCAGTACTTC	CASSYLLAGTYEQYF
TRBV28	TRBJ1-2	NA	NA	TGTGCCAGCAGTTTATCGGGGAACTATGGCTACACCTTC	CASSLSGNYGYTF
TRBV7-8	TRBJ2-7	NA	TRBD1	TGTGCCAGCAGCTCTCAGGCCGGGACAGGGCCCTACGAGCAGTACTTC	CASSSQAGTGPYEQYF
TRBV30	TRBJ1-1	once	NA	TGTGCCTGGGGGGGCCGTTCGAACACTGAAGCTTTCTTT	CAWGGRSNTEAFF
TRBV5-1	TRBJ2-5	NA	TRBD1	TGCGCCAGCAGTACCGGGACAGGGCAACGGACCCAGTACTTC	CASSTGTGQRTQYF
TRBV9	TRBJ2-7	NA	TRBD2	TGTGCCAGCAGCGTAGGAGTAGCGGGAGTCTACGAGCAGTACTTC	CASSVGVAGVYEQYF
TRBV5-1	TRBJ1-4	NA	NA	TGCGCCAGCAGCTTTGACAGCACTAATGAAAAACTGTTTTTT	CASSFDSTNEKLFF
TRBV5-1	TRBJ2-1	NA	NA	TGCGCCAGCAGCTTGCAGACTCTCACCGGGAATGAGCAGTTCTTC	CASSLQTLTGNEQFF
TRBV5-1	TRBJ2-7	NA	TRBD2	TGCGCCAGCAGCTTGGTCTCAGGCGGGAGGTACTCCTACGAGCAGTACTTC	CASSLVSGGRYSYEQYF
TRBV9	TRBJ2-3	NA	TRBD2	TGTGCCAGCAGCGTAGATGGCTGGGGGGGTAGTCAGGATACGCAGTATTTT	CASSVDGWGGSQDTQYF
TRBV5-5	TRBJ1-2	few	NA	TGTGCCAGCAGCTTGGGCTCGGCAGAGGGAAGGGGCTACACCTTC	CASSLGSAEGRGYTF
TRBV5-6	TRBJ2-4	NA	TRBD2	TGTGCCAGCAGCTTGAATCTAGCGGTAGCCCAGTACTTC	CASSLNLAVAQYF
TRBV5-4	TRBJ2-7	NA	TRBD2	TGTGCCAGCAGCCTGCTGCTAGCGGGAGGGAGCCACGAGCAGTACTTC	CASSLLLAGGSHEQYF
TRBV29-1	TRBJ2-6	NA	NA	TGCAGCGTCCTTGGGAGTGGGGCCAACGTCCTGACTTTC	CSVLGSGANVLTF
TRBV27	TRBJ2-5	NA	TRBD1	TGTGCCAGCAGGGGCTTGGGACAGGGGGAGACCCAGTACTTC	CASRGLGQGETQYF
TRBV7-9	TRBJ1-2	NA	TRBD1	TGTGCCAGCAGCCCTTGGGACAGGACTAACTATGGCTACACCTTC	CASSPWDRTNYGYTF
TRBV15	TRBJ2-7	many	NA	TGTGCCACCAGCAGAGAAGGGATCGCCGGGAGCTACGAGCAGTACTTC	CATSREGIAGSYEQYF
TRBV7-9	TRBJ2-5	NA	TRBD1	TGTGCCACCGCCCGGGACAGGGAACAAGAGACCCAGTACTTC	CATARDREQETQYF
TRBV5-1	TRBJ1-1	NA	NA	TGCGCCAGCAGCAGGGAGCAAATGAACACTGAAGCTTTCTTT	CASSREQMNTEAFF
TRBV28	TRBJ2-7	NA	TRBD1	TGTGCCAGCAGTTCAACCTCCGGGACAGGGGGCATCGAGCAGTACTTC	CASSSTSGTGGIEQYF
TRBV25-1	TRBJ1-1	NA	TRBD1	TGTGCCAGCAGTGACCTTATACTCGGACAGGGAGCGAACACTGAAGCTTTCTTT	CASSDLILGQGANTEAFF
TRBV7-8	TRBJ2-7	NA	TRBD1	TGTGCCAGCAGCCCAAGGTCGGGACAGGGGGCAGGGAACGAGCAGTACTTC	CASSPRSGQGAGNEQYF